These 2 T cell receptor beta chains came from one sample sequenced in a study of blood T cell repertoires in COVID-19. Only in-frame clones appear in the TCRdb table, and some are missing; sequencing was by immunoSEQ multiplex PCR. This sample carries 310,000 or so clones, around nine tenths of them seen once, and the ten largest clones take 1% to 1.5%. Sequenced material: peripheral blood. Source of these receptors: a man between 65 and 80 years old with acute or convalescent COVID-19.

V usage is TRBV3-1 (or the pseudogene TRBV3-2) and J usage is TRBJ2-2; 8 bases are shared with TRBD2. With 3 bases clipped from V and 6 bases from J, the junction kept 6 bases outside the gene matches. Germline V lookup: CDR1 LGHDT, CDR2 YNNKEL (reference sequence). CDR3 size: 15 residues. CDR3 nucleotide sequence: TGTGCCAGCAGCCACTCCGGGAGGGCCGCCGGGGAGCTGTTTTTT. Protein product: CASSHSGRAAGELFF.

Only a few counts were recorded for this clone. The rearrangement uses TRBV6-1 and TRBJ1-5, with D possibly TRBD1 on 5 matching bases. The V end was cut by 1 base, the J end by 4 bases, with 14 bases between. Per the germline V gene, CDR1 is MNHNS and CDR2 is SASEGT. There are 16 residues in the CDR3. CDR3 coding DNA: TGTGCCAGCAGTGAAGGTCTCCCTACAGGAAATCAGCCCCAGCATTTT. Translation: CASSEGLPTGNQPQHF.